The clone carrying this T cell receptor beta chain was seen more than once but under ten times. The antigen is unknown. TCRdb called the reads again in MiXCR, with one record for every CDR3 protein. The table has about 920,000 distinct CDR3 sequences, around 32% seen once; the top ten hold about an eighth. The data are from a study of T cell repertoires in cytomegalovirus infection. Across the whole study: Public TCR beta signature analysis indicated the presence of both CMV infection and matching HLA type. Study-wide findings and caveats: Clonotype analysis showed dominance of the ex vivo response by HLA-C-restricted CMV-specific TCR beta clonotypes. Based on cumulative public TCR beta family frequency, carriers of CMV plus the relevant HLA were identified.

The CDR3 spans 13 residues. Trimming pared 8 bases from V and 4 bases from J, leaving 13 bases between. The germline CDR1 and CDR2 sequences are ENHRY and SYGVKD. This chain connects TRBV10-3 to TRBJ2-3, with TRBD2 as a possible D gene (6 bases). This sample comprised cultured CD8+ T cells from PBMCs, obtained from culture after CMV antigen stimulation. This TCR came from a human donor in good health (CMV status not recorded). Some clones in this sample may be carry-over from other donors' samples. CDR3 nucleotide sequence: TGTGCCATCCTGGATCCGGGGGCAGATACGCAGTATTTT. As protein: CAILDPGADTQYF.